These 16 T cell receptor beta chains came from one sample sequenced in a study of Graves' ophthalmopathy and Graves' hyperthyroidism. As the template, RNA transcripts were used to amplify TCR beta CDR3 regions. The first round was an RT-PCR with HTBI primers, and the second round was a multiplex PCR. TCRdb passed the multiplex PCR reads through MiXCR, listing each CDR3 protein once. The sample includes over a million distinct CDR3 sequences, about two fifths of them seen just once. The specimen was peripheral blood or thyroid tissue (not recorded which). Every receptor here comes from an adult man with Graves' hyperthyroidism.

V is TRBV9 and J is TRBJ2-7; possible D gene TRBD2, 6 bases. Trimming stripped 4 bases from V and 6 bases from J, with 14 bases between. CDR1 SGDLS and CDR2 YYNGEE come from the germline V gene. The CDR3 loop spans 13 amino acids. The CDR3 is CASSLAAAREQYF. The DNA of the CDR3 is TGTGCCAGCAGCTTAGCGGCAGCCCGCGAGCAGTACTTC.

The V and J genes are TRBV19 and TRBJ2-6, with D uncertain. The CDR3 loop spans 16 amino acids. V was shortened by 2 bases and J by 1 base, with 9 bases between the two germline ends. Per germline, CDR1 LNHDA and CDR2 SQIVND (reference sequence). CDR3 in DNA: TGTGCCAGTAGTATAACCCTAGGATCTGGGGCCAACGTCCTGACTTTC. This gives the protein CASSITLGSGANVLTF.

This clonotype came up a few times. The chain combines TRBV29-1 with TRBJ2-5; 11 bases match TRBD2. V lost 4 bases to trimming and J lost 5 bases; unmatched junction nucleotides: 21. The CDR3 has 19 residues. Germline CDR1 is SQVTM and CDR2 is ANQGSEA. The CDR3: CSVGWTDYLAGGRGETQYF. In nucleotides, the CDR3 is TGCAGCGTTGGTTGGACGGACTATTTAGCGGGGGGGCGGGGGGAGACCCAGTACTTC. Drawing the rest from reference TRBV29-1 and TRBJ2-5, the complete variable domain is SAVISQKPSRDICQRGTSLTIQCQVDSQVTMMFWYRQQPGQSLTLIATANQGSEATYESGFVIDKFPISRPNLTFSTLTVSNMSPEDSSIYLCSVGWTDYLAGGRGETQYFGPGTRLLVL.

This chain connects TRBV11-2 to TRBJ1-2; D not resolved. Germline CDR1 and CDR2: SGHAT and FQNNGV. V lost 1 base and J 4 bases, leaving 13 bases between the germline ends. The CDR3 has 15 amino acids. The CDR3 nucleotides are TGTGCCAGCAGCTTAGGTTTAGGGAGCCGCTATGGCTACACCTTC. Its protein product is CASSLGLGSRYGYTF.

This clonotype came up once. One junction end disagrees with the germline gene, perhaps due to a read error. V and J are TRBV5-1 and TRBJ1-1; 9 bases align to TRBD1. The CDR3 loop spans 14 amino acids. The V gene's germline CDR1 is SGHRS and CDR2 YFSETQ. DNA for the CDR3: TGTGCCAGCAGCTTGGAACAGGGGGCTATCGAGGCTTTCTTT. This translates into CASSLEQGAIEAFF.

This chain connects TRBV10-3 to TRBJ2-7, with 8 nucleotides matching TRBD1. CDR1 is ENHRY and CDR2 is SYGVKD in the germline V gene. V dropped 7 bases and J dropped 1; count of bases not matched to a gene: 9. This CDR3 region has 15 residues. The CDR3 loop reads CAIKLGQGQSYEQYF. As DNA, the CDR3 is TGTGCCATCAAACTCGGACAGGGACAATCCTACGAGCAGTACTTC.

At least ten counts were recorded for this clonotype. The gene calls are TRBV10-3 and TRBJ2-6, with unresolved D. The CDR3 runs 15 residues. Germline V lookup: CDR1 ENHRY, CDR2 SYGVKD. Trimming took off 6 bases at V and 0 bases at J, with 9 bases between the two ends. The CDR3 DNA is TGTGCCATCAGGGGCCAACCCTCTGGGGCCAACGTCCTGACTTTC. This translates into CAIRGQPSGANVLTF.

The table lists this clonotype with many counts. The rearrangement links TRBV19 to TRBJ1-3; TRBD1 might be the D (5 bases). The germline V gene has CDR1 LNHDA and CDR2 SQIVND (reference sequence). V was clipped by 9 bases and J by 0 bases, with 9 bases between them. This CDR3 has 13 residues. CDR3: CASRESSGNTIYF. The CDR3, as DNA: TGTGCCAGCAGGGAGAGCTCTGGAAACACCATATATTTT.

Details on this clonotype: A read error may produce the germline difference seen at one junction end. This rearrangement joins TRBV11-2 to TRBJ2-5, with D possibly called TRBD1 or TRBD2 (5 bases each). The CDR3 covers 16 residues. Germline CDR1 and CDR2: SGHAT and FQNNGV. Here the CDR3 reads CASSHQPGPRQETQYF. In DNA, the CDR3 is TGCGCCAGCAGCCATCAGCCGGGACCACGCCAAGAGACCCAGTACTTC. Using reference TRBV11-2 and TRBJ2-5 for the parts outside the CDR3, the full variable domain is EAGVAQSPRYKIIEKRQSVAFWCNPISGHATLYWYQQILGQGPKLLIQFQNNGVVDDSQLPKDRFSAERLKGVDSTLKIQPAKLEDSAVYLCASSHQPGPRQETQYFGPGTRLLVL.

This clonotype was picked up a small number of times. This chain connects TRBV10-2 to TRBJ2-2, with D possibly TRBD2 on 5 matching bases. There are 13 residues in the CDR3. From germline, CDR1 is WSHSY and CDR2 SAAADI. V was trimmed by 5 bases and J by 6 bases, leaving 10 bases between them. The DNA for the CDR3 is TGCGCCAGCAGTAAGACGGAGGCCGGGGAGCTGTTTTTT. Its translation is CASSKTEAGELFF.

This clonotype was found many times. The chain is built from TRBV12-3 or TRBV12-4 and TRBJ2-2; tentative D call: TRBD1 (5 bases). The CDR3 extends over 16 amino acids. Trimming cost V 5 bases and J 5 bases, with 18 bases left between them. The CDR3 nucleotides read TGTGCCAGCAGTCCCCGGACCGGCCCAGGGACCGGGGAGCTGTTTTTT. Its translation is CASSPRTGPGTGELFF.

This clonotype was recorded many times. V usage is TRBV2 and J usage is TRBJ2-7, with 8 bases aligning to TRBD1. CDR1 and CDR2 (germline): SNHLY, FYNNEI. This CDR3 spans 15 amino acids. J was trimmed by 6 bases and V by 0 bases; bases with no gene match: 7. The CDR3 protein is CASSEAPGQGSEQYF. The CDR3 DNA follows: TGTGCCAGCAGTGAAGCCCCCGGACAGGGTTCCGAGCAGTACTTC. The complete variable domain, with remaining parts taken from reference TRBV2 and TRBJ2-7, reads EPEVTQTPSHQVTQMGQEVILRCVPISNHLYFYWYRQILGQKVEFLVSFYNNEISEKSEIFDDQFSVERPDGSNFTLKIRSTKLEDSAMYFCASSEAPGQGSEQYFGPGTRLTVT.

V is TRBV10-3 and J is TRBJ1-6; 9 bases map to TRBD1. Germline CDR1 ENHRY, CDR2 SYGVKD. The CDR3 loop spans 14 amino acids. V lost 6 bases, J lost 10 bases, and 7 bases stayed unmatched. CDR3 protein: CAISQQGAQSPLHF. The CDR3 DNA sequence: TGTGCCATCAGCCAACAGGGGGCCCAATCACCCCTCCACTTT.

This clonotype was recorded many times. The rearrangement uses TRBV16 and TRBJ1-2; D uncertain. Germline lookup yields CDR1 KGHSY and CDR2 FQNENV. The V end lost 1 base, the J end lost 3 bases, and 12 bases lay between the germline ends. The CDR3 consists of 15 residues. The CDR3 is CASSQWKGFYYGYTF. In DNA form, the CDR3 reads TGTGCCAGCAGCCAATGGAAAGGATTTTACTATGGCTACACCTTC. Complete variable domain (other parts from reference TRBV16 and TRBJ1-2): GEEVAQTPKHLVRGEGQKAKLYCAPIKGHSYVFWYQQVLKNEFKFLISFQNENVFDETGMPKERFSAKCLPNSPCSLEIQATKLEDSAVYFCASSQWKGFYYGYTFGSGTRLTVV.

In its sample, this clonotype was seen many times. This chain connects TRBV2 to TRBJ1-1; the match to TRBD1 covers 7 bases. This CDR3 has 13 amino acids. V shed 7 bases, J shed 5 bases, and the junction held 7 bases outside the gene matches. Per the germline V gene, CDR1 is SNHLY and CDR2 is FYNNEI. CDR3 in amino acids: CASKQIQGTEAFF. CDR3 nucleotide sequence: TGTGCCAGCAAACAAATACAGGGGACTGAAGCTTTCTTT.

The chain links TRBV12-3 or TRBV12-4 to TRBJ1-2; D unclear. CDR3 length: 14 amino acids. V was pared by 4 bases and J by 8 bases, with 17 bases between. CDR3 loop: CASSYRPITSGYTF. In DNA form, the CDR3 reads TGTGCCAGCAGTTACCGCCCGATCACTAGCGGCTACACCTTC.